These T cell receptor beta chains were read from a single sample in a study of shared clonotypes between healthy human individuals. Sequenced by immunoSEQ multiplex PCR; TCRdb stores in-frame clones only, minus some. The sample holds 2 million to 2.5 million clones, approximately 90% seen once. The sample taken for sequencing was naive CD4+ T cells from PBMCs. The receptor source for this set is a man younger than 35 in good health. Some clones in this sample may be carry-over from other donors' samples. Both conserved end residues are part of each CDR3. The D gene is left open where the match is weak. Clone sizes are given selectively: once, few, many, or a class where the clone is expanded.

V,J,D,size,CDR3,DNA
TRBV11-3,TRBJ2-7,.,.,CASSLDSQDHEQYF,TGTGCCAGCAGCTTAGATTCGCAGGACCACGAGCAGTACTTC
TRBV7-2,TRBJ1-1,.,once,CASSLGAPGTEAFF,TGTGCCAGCAGCCTAGGGGCCCCGGGCACTGAAGCTTTCTTT
TRBV6-5,TRBJ1-4,.,once,CASSYGGANEKLFF,TGTGCCAGCAGTTACGGGGGGGCGAATGAAAAACTGTTTTTT
TRBV7-2,TRBJ2-1,.,.,CASSLGGVSYNEQFF,TGTGCCAGCAGCCTAGGGGGGGTATCCTACAATGAGCAGTTCTTC
TRBV5-4,TRBJ2-5,.,.,CASSWGRPPQETQYF,TGTGCCAGCAGCTGGGGACGTCCCCCGCAAGAGACCCAGTACTTC
TRBV19,TRBJ1-5,TRBD1,.,CASTGQGHQPQHF,TGTGCCAGTACGGGACAGGGGCATCAGCCCCAGCATTTT
TRBV5-4,TRBJ1-2,.,.,CASSSGGTTNYGYTF,TGTGCCAGCAGCTCGGGGGGGACGACTAACTATGGCTACACCTTC
TRBV4-2,TRBJ2-7,TRBD2,.,CASSPSSLAGGVGNEQYF,TGTGCCAGCAGCCCTTCTTCACTAGCGGGAGGGGTGGGGAACGAGCAGTACTTC
TRBV19,TRBJ1-3,TRBD1,.,CASRTGASGNTIYF,TGTGCCAGTCGGACAGGAGCTTCTGGAAACACCATATATTTT
TRBV19,TRBJ1-3,.,.,CASTPLPSGNTIYF,TGTGCCAGTACCCCGCTCCCCTCTGGAAACACCATATATTTT
TRBV28,TRBJ1-1,.,.,CASSLFEGEGAFF,TGTGCCAGCAGTTTATTTGAGGGGGAGGGGGCTTTCTTT
TRBV28,TRBJ2-7,.,.,CASSFLVETRSYEQYF,TGTGCCAGCAGTTTTTTGGTCGAGACTAGATCTTACGAGCAGTACTTC
TRBV7-6,TRBJ1-2,.,.,CASSLASGAKGYTF,TGTGCCAGCAGCTTAGCATCAGGGGCCAAAGGCTACACCTTC
TRBV7-3,TRBJ2-7,TRBD1,.,CASSLAPGQGLNSYEQYF,TGTGCCAGCAGCTTAGCCCCGGGACAGGGTCTCAACTCCTACGAGCAGTACTTC
TRBV7-2,TRBJ2-1,.,.,CASSLELFQRARNEQFF,TGTGCCAGCAGCCTCGAACTCTTCCAGCGGGCGCGGAATGAGCAGTTCTTC
TRBV29-1,TRBJ2-3,TRBD2,once,CSVEDLGGTSGRPDTQYF,TGCAGCGTTGAAGATCTCGGGGGGACTAGCGGGAGGCCAGATACGCAGTATTTT
TRBV6-6,TRBJ2-3,TRBD1,.,CASSLPGQGADTQYF,TGTGCCAGCAGTCTCCCGGGACAGGGCGCAGATACGCAGTATTTT
TRBV7-2,TRBJ2-3,.,.,CASTLRPGVGGGTDTQYF,TGTGCCAGCACCCTTAGACCTGGGGTGGGCGGCGGCACAGATACGCAGTATTTT
TRBV19,TRBJ2-1,TRBD2,.,CASSIGHSGRGYNEQFF,TGTGCCAGTAGTATAGGCCATAGCGGGAGGGGCTACAATGAGCAGTTCTTC
TRBV28,TRBJ1-2,.,.,CASSPPVRYGYTF,TGTGCCAGCAGCCCCCCCGTCAGATATGGCTACACCTTC
TRBV7-2,TRBJ1-5,.,.,CASSGPGLNQPQHF,TGTGCCAGCAGCGGTCCGGGACTCAATCAGCCCCAGCATTTT
TRBV9,TRBJ1-5,.,few,CASSPRGNQPQHF,TGTGCCAGCAGCCCACGGGGGAATCAGCCCCAGCATTTT
TRBV28,TRBJ2-7,TRBD1,once,CASRPGQAMSEQYF,TGTGCCAGCAGGCCGGGACAGGCCATGAGTGAGCAGTACTTC
TRBV14,TRBJ1-2,.,.,CASSQLGTYGYTF,TGTGCCAGCAGCCAATTAGGAACCTATGGCTACACCTTC
TRBV5-1,TRBJ2-1,.,once,CASSTPGYNEQFF,TGCGCCAGCAGCACGCCAGGGTACAATGAGCAGTTCTTC
TRBV18,TRBJ2-1,TRBD2,.,CASSLSGTRGNEQFF,TGTGCCAGCTCGTTATCCGGGACTAGGGGGAATGAGCAGTTCTTC
TRBV7-2,TRBJ2-2,TRBD2,.,CASSLLGGANTGELFF,TGTGCCAGCAGCTTATTGGGAGGGGCGAACACCGGGGAGCTGTTTTTT
TRBV6-6,TRBJ2-1,TRBD2,.,CASSHIAGGGLF,TGTGCCAGCAGCCACATAGCGGGGGGGGGACTCTTC
TRBV18,TRBJ1-1,.,.,CASSPFDTEAFF,TGTGCCAGCTCACCATTTGACACTGAAGCTTTCTTT
TRBV28,TRBJ1-4,TRBD1,.,CASSLGQAIEKLFF,TGTGCCAGCAGTTTGGGACAGGCCATTGAAAAACTGTTTTTT
TRBV28,TRBJ2-1,.,.,CASSPGGSGSYNEQFF,TGTGCCAGCAGCCCAGGAGGGAGCGGCTCCTACAATGAGCAGTTCTTC
TRBV7-9,TRBJ1-4,TRBD1,.,CASSSPFDRGNEKLFF,TGTGCCAGCAGCTCTCCCTTCGACAGGGGGAATGAAAAACTGTTTTTT
TRBV10-3,TRBJ2-3,.,.,CAISEGDSTDTQYF,TGTGCCATCAGTGAGGGGGACAGCACAGATACGCAGTATTTT
TRBV5-8,TRBJ1-5,TRBD1,.,CASSAGQGGSNQPQHF,TGTGCCAGCAGCGCGGGACAGGGGGGTAGCAATCAGCCCCAGCATTTT
TRBV2,TRBJ2-1,.,.,CASSNSLNYNEQFF,TGTGCCAGCAGCAACTCGCTGAACTACAATGAGCAGTTCTTC
TRBV5-6,TRBJ2-7,.,.,CASGDTPSSYEQYF,TGTGCCAGCGGGGACACCCCTAGCTCCTACGAGCAGTACTTC
TRBV27,TRBJ1-2,.,once,CASSLGRRQWYGYTF,TGTGCCAGCAGTTTAGGGAGGAGACAGTGGTATGGCTACACCTTC
TRBV6-1,TRBJ2-7,TRBD2,.,CASGRQGASGRQQYF,TGTGCCAGCGGGAGGCAGGGCGCTAGCGGGCGACAGCAGTACTTC
TRBV9,TRBJ1-3,.,.,CASSVGGLSSGNTIYF,TGTGCCAGCAGCGTAGGTGGGCTAAGCTCTGGAAACACCATATATTTT
TRBV11-1,TRBJ2-1,.,.,CASSLGIGDTYNEQFF,TGTGCCAGCAGCTTAGGGATTGGAGATACCTACAATGAGCAGTTCTTC
TRBV2,TRBJ1-2,.,.,CASRADSERYGYTF,TGTGCCAGCAGGGCGGACAGCGAAAGATATGGCTACACCTTC
TRBV5-4,TRBJ2-6,.,.,CASSLMAQGANVLTF,TGTGCCAGCAGCTTGATGGCGCAGGGGGCCAACGTCCTGACTTTC
TRBV27,TRBJ2-1,.,.,CASSPRDTGDNEQFF,TGTGCCAGCAGTCCACGGGACACTGGGGACAATGAGCAGTTCTTC
TRBV5-4,TRBJ2-7,TRBD2,once,CASSSAGGSYEQYF,TGTGCCAGCAGTTCCGCGGGGGGATCCTACGAGCAGTACTTC
TRBV6-4,TRBJ2-2,TRBD1,once,CASSSSAGGAHTGELFF,TGTGCCAGCAGTTCATCGGCAGGGGGCGCCCACACCGGGGAGCTGTTTTTT
TRBV7-9,TRBJ1-4,.,few,CASSSTREKLFF,TGTGCCAGCAGCTCGACCCGCGAAAAACTGTTTTTT
TRBV9,TRBJ2-3,.,.,CASSRPGVDTQYF,TGTGCCAGCAGCAGACCCGGTGTGGATACGCAGTATTTT
TRBV6-7,TRBJ1-4,.,.,CASSYRRDRSNEKLFF,TGTGCCAGCAGTTACCGCCGCGACAGGAGTAATGAAAAACTGTTTTTT
TRBV7-7,TRBJ2-3,.,.,CASSLGYGHTDTQYF,TGTGCCAGCAGCTTAGGATATGGCCACACAGATACGCAGTATTTT
TRBV6-4,TRBJ2-7,.,once,CASSDSKGKLSYEQYF,TGTGCCAGCAGTGACTCGAAAGGTAAACTCTCCTACGAGCAGTACTTC
TRBV19,TRBJ1-2,.,.,CASRGHYNLPNYGYTF,TGTGCCAGTAGGGGGCATTATAATCTTCCTAACTATGGCTACACCTTC
TRBV7-2,TRBJ2-2,.,.,CASSFQGGELFF,TGTGCCAGCAGCTTCCAGGGGGGGGAGCTGTTTTTT
TRBV5-1,TRBJ2-1,TRBD1,.,CASSSAPLTGENEQFF,TGCGCCAGCAGCTCGGCCCCATTGACAGGGGAGAATGAGCAGTTCTTC
TRBV28,TRBJ2-7,TRBD2,.,CASRPSGVKNEQYF,TGTGCCAGCAGGCCGAGCGGGGTAAAGAACGAGCAGTACTTC
TRBV7-2,TRBJ2-3,.,.,CASSLALITDTQYF,TGTGCCAGCAGCTTAGCACTGATCACAGATACGCAGTATTTT
TRBV2,TRBJ1-2,.,.,CASSEGLAKGRVYGYTF,TGTGCCAGCAGTGAAGGGCTCGCCAAAGGCCGGGTCTATGGCTACACCTTC
TRBV7-9,TRBJ2-1,.,.,CASSLPAGRNEQFF,TGTGCCAGCAGCTTACCGGCGGGACGGAATGAGCAGTTCTTC
TRBV5-6,TRBJ1-3,.,.,CASSPGMRGGLSGNTIYF,TGTGCCAGCAGCCCCGGAATGCGGGGAGGACTCTCTGGAAACACCATATATTTT
TRBV7-2,TRBJ1-2,.,.,CASSSARAGKDYGYTF,TGTGCCAGCAGCTCGGCGAGAGCAGGGAAGGACTATGGCTACACCTTC